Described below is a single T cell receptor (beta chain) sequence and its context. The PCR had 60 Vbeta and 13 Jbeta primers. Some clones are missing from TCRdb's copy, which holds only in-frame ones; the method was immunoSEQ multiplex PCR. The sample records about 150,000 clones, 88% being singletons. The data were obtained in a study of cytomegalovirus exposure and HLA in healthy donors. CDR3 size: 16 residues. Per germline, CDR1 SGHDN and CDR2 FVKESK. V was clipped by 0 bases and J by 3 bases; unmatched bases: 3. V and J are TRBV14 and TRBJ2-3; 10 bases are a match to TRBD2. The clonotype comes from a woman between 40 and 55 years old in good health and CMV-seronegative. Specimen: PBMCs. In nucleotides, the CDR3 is TGTGCCAGCAGCCAAGAAGCGGGAGGGAGGACAGATACGCAGTATTTT. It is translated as CASSQEAGGRTDTQYF.